These T cell receptor beta chains were read from a single sample in a study of OX40 agonist ivuxolimab in advanced cancers. This table comes from immunoSEQ multiplex PCR, and its TCRdb copy is limited to in-frame clones, with some not included. The table records roughly 100,000 clones, about 87% of them present only once. Sequenced here: CD4+ or CD8+ T cells sorted from blood, sampled in a trial of the OX40 agonist ivuxolimab. These receptors all come from an adult with an advanced solid tumor such as melanoma, head and neck, liver or kidney cancer. CDR3s include the opening cysteine and the closing phenylalanine or tryptophan. The order of the fields is clone size, D gene, J gene, V gene, CDR3 protein, CDR3 DNA. The D gene is left open where the match is weak. Size tells how often a clone was seen (once, few, many) or the class of an expanded clone, and some rows leave it out.

clone_size: -
d_call: -
j_call: TRBJ1-2
v_call: TRBV5-1
cdr3_aa: CASSLEAVDGYTF
cdr3_nt: TGCGCCAGCAGCTTGGAGGCAGTGGACGGCTACACCTTC

clone_size: once
d_call: TRBD1
j_call: TRBJ1-3
v_call: TRBV6-1
cdr3_aa: CAGRGGQGAGNTIYF
cdr3_nt: TGTGCCGGAAGAGGCGGACAGGGCGCTGGAAACACCATATATTTT

clone_size: once
d_call: TRBD2
j_call: TRBJ2-1
v_call: TRBV19
cdr3_aa: CASSMGSGRQNEQFF
cdr3_nt: TGTGCCAGTAGTATGGGTAGCGGGAGACAAAATGAGCAGTTCTTC

clone_size: -
d_call: -
j_call: TRBJ1-1
v_call: TRBV6-1
cdr3_aa: CASSVRDADTEAFF
cdr3_nt: TGTGCCAGCAGTGTCAGGGATGCGGACACTGAAGCTTTCTTT

clone_size: -
d_call: TRBD1
j_call: TRBJ2-5
v_call: TRBV2
cdr3_aa: CASKSDRAETQYF
cdr3_nt: TGTGCCAGCAAGTCTGACAGGGCAGAGACCCAGTACTTC

clone_size: -
d_call: -
j_call: TRBJ1-1
v_call: TRBV6-4
cdr3_aa: CASRKGGDTEAFF
cdr3_nt: TGTGCCAGCAGGAAGGGGGGGGACACTGAAGCTTTCTTT

clone_size: -
d_call: TRBD2
j_call: TRBJ2-5
v_call: TRBV5-6
cdr3_aa: CASSLFGTSGRAGETQYF
cdr3_nt: TGTGCCAGCAGCTTGTTCGGGACTAGCGGGAGGGCCGGCGAGACCCAGTACTTC

clone_size: -
d_call: -
j_call: TRBJ2-3
v_call: TRBV10-1
cdr3_aa: CASGARPDTQYF
cdr3_nt: TGCGCCAGCGGGGCCCGTCCAGATACGCAGTATTTT

clone_size: -
d_call: -
j_call: TRBJ2-7
v_call: TRBV18
cdr3_aa: CASSPGGIHEQYF
cdr3_nt: TGTGCCAGCTCACCAGGGGGCATCCACGAGCAGTACTTC

clone_size: -
d_call: -
j_call: TRBJ2-1
v_call: TRBV11-2
cdr3_aa: CASSLEPAPSVRNEQFF
cdr3_nt: TGTGCCAGCAGCTTAGAACCTGCCCCGTCTGTGCGCAATGAGCAGTTCTTC

clone_size: -
d_call: TRBD1
j_call: TRBJ1-2
v_call: TRBV29-1
cdr3_aa: CSVFPNRDRGFDGYTF
cdr3_nt: TGCAGCGTTTTCCCCAACCGGGACAGGGGGTTCGATGGCTACACCTTC

clone_size: -
d_call: -
j_call: TRBJ1-4
v_call: TRBV19
cdr3_aa: CASSGTLTEKLFF
cdr3_nt: TGTGCCAGTAGCGGCACCCTTACGGAAAAACTGTTTTTT

clone_size: -
d_call: -
j_call: TRBJ2-2
v_call: TRBV19
cdr3_aa: CASSTHTGELFF
cdr3_nt: TGTGCCAGTAGTACGCACACCGGGGAGCTGTTTTTT

clone_size: -
d_call: -
j_call: TRBJ2-7
v_call: TRBV6-5
cdr3_aa: CASSGGRSSYEQYF
cdr3_nt: TGTGCCAGCAGTGGAGGGAGGAGCTCCTACGAGCAGTACTTC

clone_size: -
d_call: TRBD2
j_call: TRBJ2-1
v_call: TRBV19
cdr3_aa: CASSRAAGGPRDEQFF
cdr3_nt: TGTGCCAGTAGTAGAGCAGCGGGAGGGCCTAGGGATGAGCAGTTCTTC

clone_size: -
d_call: TRBD2
j_call: TRBJ2-3
v_call: TRBV5-1
cdr3_aa: CASSLPAGDTDTQYF
cdr3_nt: TGCGCCAGCAGCTTACCGGCGGGAGACACAGATACGCAGTATTTT

clone_size: -
d_call: -
j_call: TRBJ1-4
v_call: TRBV5-1
cdr3_aa: CASSRAGSTTNEKLFF
cdr3_nt: TGCGCCAGCAGCCGGGCCGGGTCCACAACTAATGAAAAACTGTTTTTT

clone_size: -
d_call: -
j_call: TRBJ2-7
v_call: TRBV7-8
cdr3_aa: CASSPPRTVAYEQYF
cdr3_nt: TGTGCCAGCAGCCCCCCCCGGACGGTGGCCTACGAGCAGTACTTC

clone_size: -
d_call: -
j_call: TRBJ1-2
v_call: TRBV4-1
cdr3_aa: CASSPGEQGYGYTF
cdr3_nt: TGCGCCAGCAGCCCGGGGGAACAGGGCTATGGCTACACCTTC

clone_size: -
d_call: TRBD1
j_call: TRBJ2-2
v_call: TRBV6-1
cdr3_aa: CASSNQGVAGELFF
cdr3_nt: TGTGCCAGCAGTAACCAGGGGGTGGCCGGGGAGCTGTTTTTT

clone_size: -
d_call: -
j_call: TRBJ1-5
v_call: TRBV6-1
cdr3_aa: CASYLGSHNQPQHF
cdr3_nt: TGTGCCAGCTACCTCGGAAGCCATAATCAGCCCCAGCATTTT

clone_size: few
d_call: TRBD1
j_call: TRBJ1-1
v_call: TRBV29-1
cdr3_aa: CSAHRDRNTEAFF
cdr3_nt: TGCAGCGCCCACCGGGACAGGAACACTGAAGCTTTCTTT

clone_size: -
d_call: TRBD1
j_call: TRBJ2-5
v_call: TRBV30
cdr3_aa: CAWDRDRQETQYF
cdr3_nt: TGTGCCTGGGACCGGGACAGGCAAGAGACCCAGTACTTC

clone_size: -
d_call: TRBD1
j_call: TRBJ2-1
v_call: TRBV9
cdr3_aa: CASSGQGAANNEQFF
cdr3_nt: TGTGCCAGCAGCGGTCAGGGGGCTGCAAACAATGAGCAGTTCTTC

clone_size: -
d_call: TRBD1
j_call: TRBJ1-5
v_call: TRBV30
cdr3_aa: CAWSVGTGNQPQHF
cdr3_nt: TGTGCCTGGAGTGTAGGGACAGGGAATCAGCCCCAGCATTTT

clone_size: -
d_call: -
j_call: TRBJ1-1
v_call: TRBV7-9
cdr3_aa: CASGDWGAFF
cdr3_nt: TGTGCCAGCGGAGACTGGGGAGCTTTCTTT

clone_size: few
d_call: TRBD1
j_call: TRBJ1-2
v_call: TRBV6-5
cdr3_aa: CASSYQQGGYGYTF
cdr3_nt: TGTGCCAGCAGTTACCAACAGGGGGGTTATGGCTACACCTTC

clone_size: -
d_call: TRBD2
j_call: TRBJ2-7
v_call: TRBV7-2
cdr3_aa: CASSSSGYEQYF
cdr3_nt: TGTGCCAGCAGCTCTAGCGGCTACGAGCAGTACTTC

clone_size: once
d_call: -
j_call: TRBJ2-2
v_call: TRBV5-1
cdr3_aa: CASSLMGINTGELFF
cdr3_nt: TGCGCCAGCAGCCTGATGGGTATCAACACCGGGGAGCTGTTTTTT

clone_size: once
d_call: TRBD2
j_call: TRBJ2-5
v_call: TRBV11-2
cdr3_aa: CASSLGGGLGVQETQYF
cdr3_nt: TGTGCCAGCAGCTTAGGCGGGGGGCTGGGGGTCCAAGAGACCCAGTACTTC

clone_size: -
d_call: -
j_call: TRBJ2-5
v_call: TRBV2
cdr3_aa: CASSVSSAANQETQYF
cdr3_nt: TGTGCCAGCAGTGTCTCTAGCGCGGCGAACCAAGAGACCCAGTACTTC

clone_size: -
d_call: TRBD1
j_call: TRBJ2-7
v_call: TRBV19
cdr3_aa: CASSARTGGGSYEQYF
cdr3_nt: TGTGCCAGTAGTGCCCGAACAGGGGGCGGGTCCTACGAGCAGTACTTC

clone_size: -
d_call: -
j_call: TRBJ2-2
v_call: TRBV2
cdr3_aa: CASSRGTGELFF
cdr3_nt: TGTGCCAGCAGCCGGGGGACCGGGGAGCTGTTTTTT

clone_size: -
d_call: -
j_call: TRBJ2-6
v_call: TRBV19
cdr3_aa: CATARVVSGANVLTF
cdr3_nt: TGTGCCACCGCAAGGGTCGTCTCTGGGGCCAACGTCCTGACTTTC

clone_size: -
d_call: -
j_call: TRBJ2-2
v_call: TRBV6-1
cdr3_aa: CASHSGRWELFF
cdr3_nt: TGTGCCAGCCACAGTGGAAGATGGGAGCTGTTTTTT

clone_size: -
d_call: -
j_call: TRBJ2-3
v_call: TRBV5-1
cdr3_aa: CASSFQGSTDTQYF
cdr3_nt: TGCGCCAGCAGCTTCCAGGGTTCCACAGATACGCAGTATTTT

clone_size: -
d_call: TRBD1
j_call: TRBJ2-1
v_call: TRBV11-2
cdr3_aa: CASSLGPTGGYNEQFF
cdr3_nt: TGTGCCAGCAGCTTAGGCCCCACAGGGGGCTACAATGAGCAGTTCTTC

clone_size: -
d_call: TRBD2
j_call: TRBJ2-1
v_call: TRBV7-8
cdr3_aa: CASRKEGTISEQFF
cdr3_nt: TGTGCCAGCAGAAAAGAGGGGACTATTAGTGAGCAGTTCTTC

clone_size: -
d_call: -
j_call: TRBJ2-5
v_call: TRBV25-1
cdr3_aa: CASSEGTFLETQYF
cdr3_nt: TGTGCCAGCAGTGAGGGTACTTTCTTAGAAACCCAGTACTTC

clone_size: -
d_call: TRBD1
j_call: TRBJ1-1
v_call: TRBV5-5
cdr3_aa: CASSSLGTGVAEAFF
cdr3_nt: TGTGCCAGCAGCTCCCTCGGGACAGGGGTCGCTGAAGCTTTCTTT

clone_size: -
d_call: -
j_call: TRBJ1-5
v_call: TRBV6-1
cdr3_aa: CAVYRDVSTNQPQHF
cdr3_nt: TGTGCCGTCTACAGGGATGTCAGTACCAATCAGCCCCAGCATTTT

clone_size: -
d_call: TRBD2
j_call: TRBJ2-7
v_call: TRBV7-2
cdr3_aa: CASSPGLAGDASYEQYF
cdr3_nt: TGTGCCAGCAGCCCGGGACTAGCGGGAGATGCCTCCTACGAGCAGTACTTC

clone_size: once
d_call: -
j_call: TRBJ2-2
v_call: TRBV7-2
cdr3_aa: CASNPSGRNTGELFF
cdr3_nt: TGTGCCAGCAACCCCAGCGGGCGTAACACCGGGGAGCTGTTTTTT

clone_size: -
d_call: -
j_call: TRBJ1-5
v_call: TRBV19
cdr3_aa: CASTQGRGNQPQHF
cdr3_nt: TGTGCCAGTACTCAGGGTAGGGGCAATCAGCCCCAGCATTTT